Below, 18 T cell receptor beta chains from the same sample are listed, as sequenced in a study of blood T cell repertoires in COVID-19. The data were produced by immunoSEQ multiplex PCR, yet TCRdb's version contains in-frame clones alone and is incomplete. The data hold 200,000 or so clones, with just over 85% observed a single time. The sequenced material came from peripheral blood. These receptors originate from an elderly man with acute or convalescent COVID-19.

The table lists this clone with a few counts. This chain links TRBV3-1 (or the pseudogene TRBV3-2) with TRBJ1-5; weak D call: TRBD1 (5 bases). Germline V lookup: CDR1 LGHDT, CDR2 YNNKEL (reference sequence). Trimming took off 3 bases at V and 2 bases at J, with 11 bases between the two ends. This CDR3 is built from 15 residues. The CDR3 sequence is CASSQKGIGNQPQHF. The CDR3 nucleotides read TGTGCCAGCAGCCAGAAGGGGATCGGCAATCAGCCCCAGCATTTT.

The CDR3 reads CAIVSGTGSSYEQYF. CDR3 nucleotide sequence: TGCGCCATCGTATCCGGGACAGGGAGTTCCTACGAGCAGTACTTC. The chain has TRBV5-1 and TRBJ2-7; 9 bases fit TRBD1. The germline gives CDR1 SGHRS, CDR2 YFSETQ. The CDR3 contains 15 residues. Trimming removed 9 bases from V and 1 base from J; junction bases left unmatched: 11.

The rearrangement uses TRBV27 and TRBJ2-2; D possibly corresponds to TRBD1 (6 bases). The CDR3 contains 15 residues. V was trimmed by 5 bases and J by 1 base, leaving 11 bases between them. The germline V gene has CDR1 MNHEY and CDR2 SMNVEV (reference sequence). The DNA for the CDR3 is TGTGCCAGCAGTCCCCAGGGGAAGAACACCGGGGAGCTGTTTTTT. This gives the protein CASSPQGKNTGELFF.

This rearrangement joins TRBV18 to TRBJ2-1, with 9 bases that match TRBD2. In germline, CDR1 is KGHSH, CDR2 LQKENI. This CDR3 is built from 17 residues. V lost 3 bases and J lost 7; bases outside the gene matches: 13. CDR3 bases: TGTGCCAGCTCACCCCTTTTCGGCGGGAGGGCTACAAATGAGCAGTTCTTC. Protein: CASSPLFGGRATNEQFF.

The sample holds a few counts of this clone. The V and J genes are TRBV18 and TRBJ2-1; a weak D match, TRBD1 (6 bases). In germline, CDR1 is KGHSH, CDR2 LQKENI. The CDR3 runs to 14 residues. Trimming shortened V by 7 bases and J by 2 bases, and 12 bases separated the two germline ends. The CDR3 nucleotides read TGTGCCAGCTGTCAGGGGCCGACCTACAATGAGCAGTTCTTC. Translation: CASCQGPTYNEQFF.

The V and J genes are TRBV7-9 and TRBJ1-1; a possible D gene is TRBD1 (5 bases). In germline, CDR1 is SEHNR, CDR2 FQNEAQ (reference sequence). The CDR3 has 15 amino acids. V was shortened by 5 bases and J by 3 bases, with 16 bases between the two germline ends. The CDR3 region is CASSIREWAHTEAFF. CDR3 DNA sequence: TGTGCCAGCAGCATCAGGGAATGGGCCCACACTGAAGCTTTCTTT.

This clone occurred once. The V and J genes are TRBV6-6 and TRBJ2-7, with 11 positions matching TRBD2. Germline CDR1 MNHNY, CDR2 SVGAGI (reference sequence). V lost 1 base and J lost 5; bases outside the gene matches: 7. The CDR3 runs 16 residues. CDR3 sequence reads: CASSYYGGLAGNEQYV. Written as DNA, the CDR3 is TGTGCCAGCAGTTACTACGGTGGACTAGCGGGCAACGAGCAGTACGTC.

V gene TRBV7-2 combines with J gene TRBJ2-3; a weak D match, TRBD1 (7 bases). Deletions cut 5 bases from V and 4 bases from J, with 16 bases between. Germline-derived CDR1 and CDR2 are SGHTA and FQGNSA. The CDR3 is 15 amino acids. CDR3 amino acids: CASSPGGTDSDTQYF. As DNA, the CDR3 is TGTGCCAGCAGCCCAGGGGGGACAGACTCAGATACGCAGTATTTT. Complete variable domain (other parts from reference TRBV7-2 and TRBJ2-3): GAGVSQSPSNKVTEKGKDVELRCDPISGHTALYWYRQSLGQGLEFLIYFQGNSAPDKSGLPSDRFSAERTGGSVSTLTIQRTQQEDSAVYLCASSPGGTDSDTQYFGPGTRLTVL.

The J gene is TRBJ2-3, the V gene TRBV18; D unclear. The germline V and J ends were trimmed by 3 bases and 2 bases, with 9 bases remaining between them. This CDR3 has 14 residues. Per germline, CDR1 KGHSH and CDR2 LQKENI. DNA for the CDR3: TGTGCCAGCTCACCGTCAGGCAACACAGATACGCAGTATTTT. As protein: CASSPSGNTDTQYF.

The gene calls are TRBV5-1 and TRBJ2-5, with a weak D call TRBD1 (5 bases). From germline, CDR1 is SGHRS and CDR2 YFSETQ. V was pared by 0 bases and J by 5 bases, with 11 bases between. The CDR3 spans 14 residues. CDR3 bases: TGCGCCAGCAGCTTGGTAGGGGAATTTGAGACCCAGTACTTC. It yields the protein CASSLVGEFETQYF.

The chain is built from TRBV5-1 and TRBJ2-3, with 8 positions matching TRBD2. This CDR3 has 15 residues. The trim removed 1 base at V and 4 bases at J, leaving 5 bases unmatched. CDR1 and CDR2 (germline): SGHRS, YFSETQ. Here the CDR3 reads CASSLTSGHADTQYF. CDR3 sequence (DNA): TGCGCCAGCAGCTTGACTAGCGGTCATGCAGATACGCAGTATTTT.

The chain combines TRBV5-4 with TRBJ1-2, with TRBD1 matching 7 bases. V lost 2 bases to trimming and J lost 0 bases; unmatched junction nucleotides: 13. The CDR3 loop spans 18 amino acids. Germline V lookup: CDR1 SGHNT, CDR2 YYREEE (reference sequence). In DNA, the CDR3 is TGTGCCAGCAGCTTTCCAGGACAGGCGACCCTAGCTAACTATGGCTACACCTTC. This gives the protein CASSFPGQATLANYGYTF.

J is TRBJ2-7 and V is TRBV7-2; possibly TRBD2 for D (7 bases). There are 14 residues in the CDR3. Germline lookup yields CDR1 SGHTA and CDR2 FQGNSA. Trimming pared 1 base from V and 2 bases from J, leaving 9 bases between. CDR3 region: CASSLDGGPYEQYF. The CDR3, as DNA: TGTGCCAGCAGCTTAGACGGGGGGCCCTACGAGCAGTACTTC. Based on the CDR3 plus reference TRBV7-2 and TRBJ2-7, the full variable domain is GAGVSQSPSNKVTEKGKDVELRCDPISGHTALYWYRQSLGQGLEFLIYFQGNSAPDKSGLPSDRFSAERTGGSVSTLTIQRTQQEDSAVYLCASSLDGGPYEQYFGPGTRLTVT.

This clone turned up a few times. The chain is built from TRBV5-4 and TRBJ2-7, with D tentatively TRBD2 (6 bases). This CDR3 is 13 amino acids long. Trimming left V 4 bases short and J 6 bases short, with 14 bases between. The V gene's germline CDR1 is SGHNT and CDR2 YYREEE (reference sequence). In nucleotides, the CDR3 is TGTGCCAGCAGCCAGACGTTCGGGGGCGAGCAGTACGTC. Amino acid sequence: CASSQTFGGEQYV.

The genes are TRBV27 and TRBJ2-5; D is perhaps TRBD1 (8 bases). CDR1 and CDR2 (germline): MNHEY, SMNVEV (reference sequence). The CDR3 totals 16 residues. V was cut by 5 bases and J by 1 base, with 17 bases left in between. Written as DNA, the CDR3 is TGTGCCAGCAGTCGAATACAGGGGGGGCTCCAAGAGACCCAGTACTTC. As protein: CASSRIQGGLQETQYF.

V is TRBV30 and J is TRBJ2-6; D is undetermined. The CDR3 loop spans 15 amino acids. The V gene's germline CDR1 is GTSNPN and CDR2 SVGIG (reference sequence). The germline V and J ends were trimmed by 0 bases and 3 bases, with 9 bases remaining between them. The CDR3 DNA reads as TGTGCCTGGAGTGTAGACTTAAGTGGGGCCAACGTCCTGACTTTC. Translation: CAWSVDLSGANVLTF. The full variable domain, in which reference TRBV30 and TRBJ2-6 provide the parts outside the CDR3, is SQTIHQWPATLVQPVGSPLSLECTVEGTSNPNLYWYRQAAGRGLQLLFYSVGIGQISSEVPQNLSASRPQDRQFILSSKKLLLSDSGFYLCAWSVDLSGANVLTFGAGSRLTVL.

The chain combines TRBV27 with TRBJ1-1; the D is unclear. With 3 bases removed from V and 4 bases from J, the gap between germline ends came to 12 bases. Germline V gene sequence: CDR1 MNHEY, CDR2 SMNVEV (reference sequence). The CDR3 has 14 residues. CDR3: CASSFGRGVTEAFF. In nucleotides, the CDR3 is TGTGCCAGCAGTTTCGGACGGGGAGTCACTGAAGCTTTCTTT.

The rearrangement links TRBV4-3 to TRBJ2-1; 10 positions agree with TRBD2. Germline CDR1 is LGHNA and CDR2 is YSLEER. The CDR3 consists of 16 residues. Trimming removed 0 bases from V and 6 bases from J; junction bases left unmatched: 5. The CDR3 region has the DNA TGCGCCAGCAGCCAAGATGGGGCTAGCGGGAGCAATGAGCAGTTCTTC. Encoded protein: CASSQDGASGSNEQFF.